This TCR beta chain was captured in a study of T cell responses to AZD1222 COVID-19 vaccine (dated by TCRdb to about 2021). Context from the whole study: AZD1222 recipients whose second dose came at about 4 weeks and those whose second dose came at about 12 weeks were combined into one group, since spike-specific TCR depth and breadth did not differ between the two schedules. TCR sequencing was performed for approximately 240 trial participants, of whom about 200 were given two doses of AZD1222 and some 26 were given two doses of MenACWY control vaccine. Enrollment into the trials was organized by age into subgroups of 18-55, 56-69 and 70-plus years, and those subgroups contained roughly 150, 30 and 60 TCR-sequenced participants, respectively.

The CDR3 regions of human TCRbeta chains were subjected to immunosequencing. The paper's data handling went like this. Repertoire TCRs were checked for matches against a reference library of SARS-CoV-2-specific TCRs that had been generated using the MIRA antigen-specificity platform. Breadth was defined as the fraction of unique TCRs that were SARS-CoV-2-associated, and depth was defined as the fraction of total T cells that were SARS-CoV-2-associated. Using the MIRA data, every spike-specific TCR was mapped to the spike region that the TCR reacted to and assigned to either a CD4 or a CD8 class. Log10-transformed breadth and depth values were compared by one-way ANOVA with Sidak's multiple comparisons tests. Held by TCRdb, this immuneACCESS table contains in-frame sequences only and omits some clones. Under half of the omission traces to an unresolved V gene where checked; the cause of the rest is unknown. Clonal size and the V and J genes are those of that table, whereas D and trimming came from the DNA. For this sample there are about 110,000 clones; 91% appear just once. The top ten clonotypes cover less than 9.5% of the sample.

Summary of the overall study and its limitations: Nearly half of unique spike-specific TCRs reportedly recognized epitopes outside regions mutated in the B.1.351 and B.1.1.7 variants. Most participants were white British and females outnumbered males, and the authors suggested that clonal diversity may have been underestimated. Only six or seven AZD1222 recipients were SARS-CoV-2 seropositive at baseline, limiting conclusions about previously exposed vaccinees. No day 14 peak-response samples were available, so repertoires were characterized only after the peak T cell response. After two AZD1222 doses, spike-specific TCR breadth and depth were significantly higher than at day 0 and than in MenACWY recipients. The 56-69-year group was small, and its depth increase did not reach significance, likely because of low power. The whole spike protein was spanned by vaccine-associated CD4 TCRs, and dominant responses were seen in regions 160-218 and 743-854.

According to the study, the label for this sample's time point signals: baseline before first vaccination. Vaccinee samples were obtained from the UK trials COV001 and COV002, which included a single-blind randomized controlled phase 2/3 trial of AZD1222 (ChAdOx1 nCoV-19) in healthy adults. For TCRbeta chain sequencing, PBMC samples from trial participants were taken at day 0 and at day 28 after the second dose. Points on this clone: This receptor's antigen is unknown. It has no much larger one-base neighbor in the sample; base qualities were not kept.

From a lookup of the germline V gene, CDR1 and CDR2 are SGHTA and FQGNSA. V gives up 2 bases and J gives up 14 bases, and the segment between their germline ends measures 19 bases. From its cysteine to its phenylalanine, the CDR3 spans 15 amino acids. Only the CDR3 DNA stays, 45 bases, in frame from base 1. Sequencing was performed on peripheral blood, taken on day 0 of AZD1222 vaccination. This TCR came from an adult in good health. The chain couples TRBV7-2 to TRBJ1-6; no D gene call is confident. The CDR3 in this case is CASSLQAGTFEALHF. The DNA sequence is given as TGTGCCAGCAGCTTACAGGCAGGTACCTTCGAGGCCCTCCACTTT.